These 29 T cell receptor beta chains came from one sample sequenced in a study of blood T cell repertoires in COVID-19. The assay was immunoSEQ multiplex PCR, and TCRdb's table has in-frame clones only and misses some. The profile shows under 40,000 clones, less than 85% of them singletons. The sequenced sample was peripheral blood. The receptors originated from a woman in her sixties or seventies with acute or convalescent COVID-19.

The CDR3 loop is CASSSLKRELTDTQYF. In DNA form, the CDR3 reads TGTGCCAGCAGTTCCCTGAAGCGGGAACTCACAGATACGCAGTATTTT. This chain uses TRBV6-2 or TRBV6-3 with TRBJ2-3; 7 positions match TRBD2. V lost 4 bases and J lost 2; bases outside the gene matches: 9. The V gene's germline CDR1 is MNHEY and CDR2 SVGEGT. The CDR3 has 16 amino acids.

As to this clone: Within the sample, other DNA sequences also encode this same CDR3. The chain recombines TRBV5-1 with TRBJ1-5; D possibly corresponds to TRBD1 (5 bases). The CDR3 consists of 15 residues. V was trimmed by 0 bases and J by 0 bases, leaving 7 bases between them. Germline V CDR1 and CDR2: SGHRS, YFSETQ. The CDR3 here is CASSLAGGSNQPQHF. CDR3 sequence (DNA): TGCGCCAGCAGCTTGGCCGGGGGTAGCAATCAGCCCCAGCATTTT.

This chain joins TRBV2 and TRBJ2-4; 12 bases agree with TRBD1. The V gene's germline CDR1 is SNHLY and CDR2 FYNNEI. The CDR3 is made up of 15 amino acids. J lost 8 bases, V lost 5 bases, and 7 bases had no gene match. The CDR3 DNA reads TGTGCCAGCAGTCCCGGGACAGGGGGCTGGGACATTCAGTACTTC. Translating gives CASSPGTGGWDIQYF. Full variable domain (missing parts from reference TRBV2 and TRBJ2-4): EPEVTQTPSHQVTQMGQEVILRCVPISNHLYFYWYRQILGQKVEFLVSFYNNEISEKSEIFDDQFSVERPDGSNFTLKIRSTKLEDSAMYFCASSPGTGGWDIQYFGAGTRLSVL.

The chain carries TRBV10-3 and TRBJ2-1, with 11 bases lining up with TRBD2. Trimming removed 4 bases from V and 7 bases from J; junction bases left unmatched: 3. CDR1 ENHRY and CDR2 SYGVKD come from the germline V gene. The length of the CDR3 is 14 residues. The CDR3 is CAISVIAGGNEQFF. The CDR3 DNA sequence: TGTGCCATCAGTGTAATAGCGGGGGGGAATGAGCAGTTCTTC.

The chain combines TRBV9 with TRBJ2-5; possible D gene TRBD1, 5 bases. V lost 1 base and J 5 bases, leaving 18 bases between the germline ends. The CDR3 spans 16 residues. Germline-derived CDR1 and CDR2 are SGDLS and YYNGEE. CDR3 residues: CASSVLDSPQLETQYF. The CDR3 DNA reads TGTGCCAGCAGCGTACTTGACAGCCCACAACTGGAGACCCAGTACTTC.

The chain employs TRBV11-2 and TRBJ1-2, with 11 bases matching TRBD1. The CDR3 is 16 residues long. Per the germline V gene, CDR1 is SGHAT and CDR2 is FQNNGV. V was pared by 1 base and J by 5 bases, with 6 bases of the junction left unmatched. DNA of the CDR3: TGTGCCAGCAGCTTAGTGGGGACAGGGGGATTTTATGGCTACACCTTC. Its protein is CASSLVGTGGFYGYTF.

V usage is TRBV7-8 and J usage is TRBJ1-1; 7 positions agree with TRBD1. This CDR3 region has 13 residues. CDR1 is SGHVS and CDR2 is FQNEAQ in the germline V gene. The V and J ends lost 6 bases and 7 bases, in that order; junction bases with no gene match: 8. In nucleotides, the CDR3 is TGTGCCAGCAGTTGGGACAGCCGCCTTGAAGCTTTCTTT. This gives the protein CASSWDSRLEAFF.

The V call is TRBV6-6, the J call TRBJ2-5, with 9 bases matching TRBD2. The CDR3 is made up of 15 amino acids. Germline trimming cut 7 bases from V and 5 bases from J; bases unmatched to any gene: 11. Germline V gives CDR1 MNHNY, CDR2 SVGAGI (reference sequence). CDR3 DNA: TGTGCCAGCAATCCCCAGGCGGGGGGGCGGGAGACCCAGTACTTC. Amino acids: CASNPQAGGRETQYF.

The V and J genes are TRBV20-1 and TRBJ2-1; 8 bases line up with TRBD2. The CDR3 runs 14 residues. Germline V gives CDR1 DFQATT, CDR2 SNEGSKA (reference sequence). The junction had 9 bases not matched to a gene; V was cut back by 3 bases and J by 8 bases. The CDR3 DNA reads TGCAGTGCTAGTCCCCAGCGGGGGTTAGATGAGCAGTTCTTC. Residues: CSASPQRGLDEQFF.

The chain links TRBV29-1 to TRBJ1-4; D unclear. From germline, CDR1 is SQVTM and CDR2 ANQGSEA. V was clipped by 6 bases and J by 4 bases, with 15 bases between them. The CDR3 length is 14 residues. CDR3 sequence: CSVMIPGVNEKLFF. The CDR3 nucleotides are TGCAGCGTAATGATACCGGGAGTTAATGAAAAACTGTTTTTT.

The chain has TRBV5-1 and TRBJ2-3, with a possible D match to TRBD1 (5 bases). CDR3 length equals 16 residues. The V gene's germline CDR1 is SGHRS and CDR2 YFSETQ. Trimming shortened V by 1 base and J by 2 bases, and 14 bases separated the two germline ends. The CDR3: CASSLNTWGYTDTQYF. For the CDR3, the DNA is TGCGCCAGCAGCTTGAATACCTGGGGCTACACAGATACGCAGTATTTT.

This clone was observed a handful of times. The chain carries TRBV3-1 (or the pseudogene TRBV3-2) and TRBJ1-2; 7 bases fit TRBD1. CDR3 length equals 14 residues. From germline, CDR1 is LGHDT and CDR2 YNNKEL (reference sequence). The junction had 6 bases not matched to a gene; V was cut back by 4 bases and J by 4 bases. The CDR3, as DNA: TGTGCCAGCAGCCTGACAGGGACCATCTATGGCTACACCTTC. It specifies CASSLTGTIYGYTF.

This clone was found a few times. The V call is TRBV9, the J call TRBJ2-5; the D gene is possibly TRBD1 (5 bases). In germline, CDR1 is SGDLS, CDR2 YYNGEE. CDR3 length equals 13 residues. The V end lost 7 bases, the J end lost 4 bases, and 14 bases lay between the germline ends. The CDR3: CASQRGNGETQYF. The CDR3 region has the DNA TGTGCCAGCCAAAGGGGCAATGGAGAGACCCAGTACTTC. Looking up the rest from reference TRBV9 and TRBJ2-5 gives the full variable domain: DSGVTQTPKHLITATGQRVTLRCSPRSGDLSVYWYQQSLDQGLQFLIQYYNGEERAKGNILERFSAQQFPDLHSELNLSSLELGDSALYFCASQRGNGETQYFGPGTRLLVL.

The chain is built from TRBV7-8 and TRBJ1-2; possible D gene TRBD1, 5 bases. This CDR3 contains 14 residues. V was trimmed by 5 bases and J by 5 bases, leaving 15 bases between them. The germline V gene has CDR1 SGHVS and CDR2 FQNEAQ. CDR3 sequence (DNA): TGTGCCAGCAGCAACCTCGACAGTTCTTATGGCTACACCTTC. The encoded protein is CASSNLDSSYGYTF. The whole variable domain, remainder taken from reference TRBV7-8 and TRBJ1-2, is GAGVSQSPRYKVAKRGQDVALRCDPISGHVSLFWYQQALGQGPEFLTYFQNEAQLDKSGLPSDRFFAERPEGSVSTLKIQRTQQEDSAVYLCASSNLDSSYGYTFGSGTRLTVV.

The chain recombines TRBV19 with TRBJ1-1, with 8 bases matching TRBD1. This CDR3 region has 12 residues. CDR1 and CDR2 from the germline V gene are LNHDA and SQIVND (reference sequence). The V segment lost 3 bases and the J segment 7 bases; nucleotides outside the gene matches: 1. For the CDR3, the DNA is TGTGCCAGTAGTATCAGGGGGCTTGAAGCTTTCTTT. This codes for CASSIRGLEAFF. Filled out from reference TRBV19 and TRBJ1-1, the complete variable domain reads DGGITQSPKYLFRKEGQNVTLSCEQNLNHDAMYWYRQDPGQGLRLIYYSQIVNDFQKGDIAEGYSVSREKKESFPLTVTSAQKNPTAFYLCASSIRGLEAFFGQGTRLTVV.

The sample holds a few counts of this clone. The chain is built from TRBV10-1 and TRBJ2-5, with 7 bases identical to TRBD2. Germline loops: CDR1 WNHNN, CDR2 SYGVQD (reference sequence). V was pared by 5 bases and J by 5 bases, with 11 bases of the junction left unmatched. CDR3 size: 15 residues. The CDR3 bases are TGCGCCAGCAGTTTCTCGAGGGCGGGAGCTGAGACCCAGTACTTC. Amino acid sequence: CASSFSRAGAETQYF.

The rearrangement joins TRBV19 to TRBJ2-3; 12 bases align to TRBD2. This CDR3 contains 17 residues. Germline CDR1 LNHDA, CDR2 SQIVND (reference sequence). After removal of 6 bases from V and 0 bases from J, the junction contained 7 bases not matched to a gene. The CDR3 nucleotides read TGTGCCAGTAGAGGACTAGCGGGACCCCTAAGCACAGATACGCAGTATTTT. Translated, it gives CASRGLAGPLSTDTQYF.

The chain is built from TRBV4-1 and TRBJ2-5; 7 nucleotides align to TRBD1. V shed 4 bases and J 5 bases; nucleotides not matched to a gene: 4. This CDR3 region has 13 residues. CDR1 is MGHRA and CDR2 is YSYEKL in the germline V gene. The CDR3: CASSRTTGETQYF. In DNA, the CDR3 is TGCGCCAGCAGCCGGACGACAGGGGAGACCCAGTACTTC.

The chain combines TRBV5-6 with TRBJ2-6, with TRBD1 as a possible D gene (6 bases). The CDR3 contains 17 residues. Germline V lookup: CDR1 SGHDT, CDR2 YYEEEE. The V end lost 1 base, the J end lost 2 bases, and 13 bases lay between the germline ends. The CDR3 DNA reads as TGTGCCAGCAGCTTGCGGCAGGGGAACCCTGGGGCCAACGTCCTGACTTTC. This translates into CASSLRQGNPGANVLTF.

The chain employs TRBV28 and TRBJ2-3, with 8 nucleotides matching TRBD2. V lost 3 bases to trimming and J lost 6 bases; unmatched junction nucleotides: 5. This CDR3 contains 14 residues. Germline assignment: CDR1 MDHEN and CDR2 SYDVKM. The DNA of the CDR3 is TGTGCCAGCAGTTTGAGCGGGAGTCACGATACGCAGTATTTT. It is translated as CASSLSGSHDTQYF. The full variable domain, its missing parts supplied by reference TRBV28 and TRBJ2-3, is DVKVTQSSRYLVKRTGEKVFLECVQDMDHENMFWYRQDPGLGLRLIYFSYDVKMKEKGDIPEGYSVSREKKERFSLILESASTNQTSMYLCASSLSGSHDTQYFGPGTRLTVL.

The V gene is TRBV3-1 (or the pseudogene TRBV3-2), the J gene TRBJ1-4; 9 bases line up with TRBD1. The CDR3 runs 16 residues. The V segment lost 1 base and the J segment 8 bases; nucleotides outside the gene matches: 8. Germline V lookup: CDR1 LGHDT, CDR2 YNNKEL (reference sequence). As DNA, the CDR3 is TGTGCCAGCAGCCAAGGGTCACAGGGGGCGCACGAAAAACTGTTTTTT. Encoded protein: CASSQGSQGAHEKLFF.

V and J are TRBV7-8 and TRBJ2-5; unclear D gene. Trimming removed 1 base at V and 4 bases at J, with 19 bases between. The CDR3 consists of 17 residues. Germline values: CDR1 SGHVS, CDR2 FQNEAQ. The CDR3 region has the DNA TGTGCCAGCAGCTTAGAATACCCTAGTACGCGTCGAGAGACCCAGTACTTC. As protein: CASSLEYPSTRRETQYF.

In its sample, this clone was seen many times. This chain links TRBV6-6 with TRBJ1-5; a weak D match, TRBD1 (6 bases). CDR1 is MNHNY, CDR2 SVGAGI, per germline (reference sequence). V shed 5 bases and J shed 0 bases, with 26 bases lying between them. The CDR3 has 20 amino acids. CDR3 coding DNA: TGTGCCAGCAGTCTTCCCCGATGGACAGAGAACTTACTTAGCAATCAGCCCCAGCATTTT. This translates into CASSLPRWTENLLSNQPQHF.

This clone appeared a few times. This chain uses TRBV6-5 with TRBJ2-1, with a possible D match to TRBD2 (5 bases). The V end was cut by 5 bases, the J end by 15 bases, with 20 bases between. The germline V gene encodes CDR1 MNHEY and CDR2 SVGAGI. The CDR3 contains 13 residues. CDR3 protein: CASSTEAAARRFF. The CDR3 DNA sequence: TGTGCCAGCAGTACAGAGGCAGCGGCTAGGAGGTTCTTC.

This CDR3 reads CASSPLGTASTDTQYF. The CDR3 coding sequence is TGTGCCAGCAGTCCCCTCGGGACAGCTAGCACAGATACGCAGTATTTT. The chain combines TRBV28 with TRBJ2-3; TRBD1 matches at 7 bases. The CDR3 sequence is 16 residues long. V lost 5 bases to trimming and J lost 0 bases; unmatched junction nucleotides: 8. Per the germline V gene, CDR1 is MDHEN and CDR2 is SYDVKM.

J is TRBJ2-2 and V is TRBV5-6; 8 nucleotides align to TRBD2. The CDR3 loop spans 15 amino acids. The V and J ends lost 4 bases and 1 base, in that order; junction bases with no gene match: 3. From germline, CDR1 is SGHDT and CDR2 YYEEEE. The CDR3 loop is CASSQSGRNTGELFF. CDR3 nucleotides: TGTGCCAGCAGCCAGAGCGGGAGGAACACCGGGGAGCTGTTTTTT.

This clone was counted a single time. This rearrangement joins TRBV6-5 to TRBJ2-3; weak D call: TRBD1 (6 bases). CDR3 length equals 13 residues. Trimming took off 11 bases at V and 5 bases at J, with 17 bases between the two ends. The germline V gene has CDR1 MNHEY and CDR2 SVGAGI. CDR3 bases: TGTGCCGCACGGATGACAGGAGGAGATACGCAGTATTTT. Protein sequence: CAARMTGGDTQYF.

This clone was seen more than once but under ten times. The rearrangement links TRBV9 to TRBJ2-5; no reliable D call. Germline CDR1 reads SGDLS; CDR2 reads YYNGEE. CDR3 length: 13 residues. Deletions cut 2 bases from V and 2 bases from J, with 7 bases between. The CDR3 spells CASSVGLQETQYF. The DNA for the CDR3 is TGTGCCAGCAGCGTTGGGCTACAAGAGACCCAGTACTTC.

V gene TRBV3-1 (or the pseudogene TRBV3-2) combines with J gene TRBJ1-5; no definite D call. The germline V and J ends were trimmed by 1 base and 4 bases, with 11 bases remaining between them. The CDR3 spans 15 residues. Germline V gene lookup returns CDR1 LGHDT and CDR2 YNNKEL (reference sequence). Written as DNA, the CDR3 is TGTGCCAGCAGCCAAGGAGGGTCTCCTAATCAGCCCCAGCATTTT. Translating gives CASSQGGSPNQPQHF.